One and the same sample provided the 11 T cell receptor beta chains below, sequenced in a study of response to subunit inactivated influenza vaccine. TCRdb reprocessed the RT-PCR reads with MiXCR, giving one entry per CDR3 protein. The sample includes fewer than 600,000 distinct CDR3 sequences, around 7.7% of them seen just once. Sequenced material: PBMCs from blood, taken around 2 years after vaccination. The receptor source for this set is a man aged 50 to 69 who received an inactivated influenza vaccine.

The J gene is TRBJ2-6, the V gene TRBV21-1; the D call in the table, TRBD2, was not verified against the DNA. TRBV21-1 is assigned pseudogene status. CDR3 length equals 20 residues. The CDR3 region is CASSKVGGGEILSGANVLTF. The CDR3 DNA reads TGTGCCAGCAGCAAAGTGGGAGGGGGTGAGATTCTCTCTGGGGCCAACGTCCTGACTTTC.

Ten or more counts support this clonotype. V gene TRBV3-1 combines with J gene TRBJ2-2, with unresolved D. Germline CDR1 and CDR2: LGHDT and YNNKEL (reference sequence). The CDR3 length is 14 residues. V was clipped by 4 bases and J by 1 base, with 7 bases between them. The CDR3 is CASSPLGNTGELFF. As DNA, the CDR3 is TGTGCCAGCAGCCCCTTGGGGAACACCGGGGAGCTGTTTTTT.

This clonotype turned up a few times. This rearrangement joins TRBV20-1 to TRBJ2-1, with D uncertain. This CDR3 is built from 10 residues. V gave up 3 bases and J gave up 10 bases, with 7 bases separating them. Per germline, CDR1 DFQATT and CDR2 SNEGSKA (reference sequence). CDR3 sequence reads: CSASPLEQFF. Here the CDR3 DNA reads TGCAGTGCTAGTCCTCTCGAGCAGTTCTTC.

This clonotype was seen many times. The chain carries TRBV30 and TRBJ2-5; 8 bases fit TRBD2. Trimming removed 1 base from V and 7 bases from J; junction bases left unmatched: 17. This CDR3 spans 17 amino acids. The germline gives CDR1 GTSNPN, CDR2 SVGIG (reference sequence). CDR3 sequence: CAWSDPTGTRGRVTQYF. CDR3 sequence (DNA): TGTGCCTGGAGTGACCCTACCGGGACTAGAGGCCGCGTGACCCAGTACTTC.

This clonotype was observed at least ten times. The chain joins TRBV9 to TRBJ2-1; 7 bases map to TRBD1. CDR3 size: 15 residues. The J segment lost 0 bases and the V segment lost 0 bases, leaving 0 bases of the junction unmatched. Germline lookup yields CDR1 SGDLS and CDR2 YYNGEE. DNA of the CDR3: TGTGCCAGCAGCGTAGGACAGGGCTCCTACAATGAGCAGTTCTTC. It codes for CASSVGQGSYNEQFF.

This clonotype has a count of ten or more. The chain employs TRBV5-1 and TRBJ1-3; no definite D call. This CDR3 comprises 12 residues. The germline V gene has CDR1 SGHRS and CDR2 YFSETQ. Trimming left V 3 bases short and J 4 bases short, with 5 bases between. The CDR3 region has the DNA TGCGCCAGCAGCTATGCGGGAAACACCATATATTTT. It yields the protein CASSYAGNTIYF. The full variable domain, in which reference TRBV5-1 and TRBJ1-3 provide the parts outside the CDR3, is KAGVTQTPRYLIKTRGQQVTLSCSPISGHRSVSWYQQTPGQGLQFLFEYFSETQRNKGNFPGRFSGRQFSNSRSEMNVSTLELGDSALYLCASSYAGNTIYFGEGSWLTVV.

This clonotype was seen many times. The chain links TRBV16 to TRBJ2-3; D gene ambiguous. Trimming shortened V by 0 bases and J by 4 bases, and 5 bases separated the two germline ends. The CDR3 contains 13 residues. Germline CDR1 is KGHSY and CDR2 is FQNENV. The CDR3 DNA reads TGTGCCAGCAGCCAATCCCAGGCAGATACGCAGTATTTT. The encoded protein is CASSQSQADTQYF.

The chain combines TRBV19 with TRBJ2-1; 9 positions match TRBD2. The CDR3 has 15 amino acids. V was pared by 4 bases and J by 7 bases, with 8 bases of the junction left unmatched. The V gene's germline CDR1 is LNHDA and CDR2 SQIVND (reference sequence). The chain's CDR3 is CASSTGGGAKNEQFF. The CDR3 bases are TGTGCCAGTAGTACAGGCGGGGGGGCCAAGAATGAGCAGTTCTTC.

Concerning this clonotype: An end of the junction does not agree with germline; a read error may underlie this. The rearrangement joins TRBV12-3 or TRBV12-4 to TRBJ2-5; perhaps TRBD1 as D (6 bases). This CDR3 region has 13 residues. CDR3 residues: CASSLGGQGTQYF. The DNA of the CDR3 is TGTGCCAGCAGTTTAGGGGGGCAAGGGACCCAGTACTTC.

This clonotype was picked up a small number of times. The chain joins TRBV20-1 to TRBJ2-3, with D perhaps TRBD1 or TRBD2 (5 bases each). Looked up from germline, CDR1 is DFQATT and CDR2 is SNEGSKA (reference sequence). Trimming took off 5 bases at V and 4 bases at J, with 16 bases between the two ends. The CDR3 is made up of 14 amino acids. CDR3 region: CSAESGEGADTQYF. The CDR3 DNA follows: TGCAGTGCTGAGAGCGGAGAAGGGGCAGATACGCAGTATTTT.

This clonotype was found many times. The chain joins TRBV28 to TRBJ2-1; 7 positions agree with TRBD1. Trimming at V came to 1 base and at J to 3 bases, leaving 3 bases not matched to a gene. Germline CDR1 MDHEN, CDR2 SYDVKM. This CDR3 region has 15 residues. The CDR3 loop reads CASSLFRDSYNEQFF. CDR3 sequence (DNA): TGTGCCAGCAGTTTATTCCGGGACAGCTACAATGAGCAGTTCTTC.